These T cell receptor beta chains were read from a single sample in a study of blood T cell repertoires in COVID-19. The assay was immunoSEQ multiplex PCR, and TCRdb's table has in-frame clones only and misses some. The profile covers about 360,000 clones, with around 86% appearing a single time and about 3% taken by the ten largest. Input material: peripheral blood. Every receptor here comes from a human donor in a cohort sampled during active COVID-19. Each CDR3 is given with its conserved first and last residue. A D gene is named only where the DNA matches it firmly. Size values are once, few and many counts, or a class for expanded clones, and some rows have none.

CDR3aa,CDR3nt,abundance,v_gene,d_gene,j_gene
CASFPSPGLANTGELFF,TGCGCCAGCTTCCCTAGCCCGGGACTAGCCAACACCGGGGAGCTGTTTTTT,.,TRBV5-1,TRBD2,TRBJ2-2
CASSRQQGDYGYTF,TGTGCCAGCAGTAGACAACAGGGCGACTATGGCTACACCTTC,.,TRBV27,.,TRBJ1-2
CASRPWALEFNYGYTF,TGTGCCAGCAGGCCGTGGGCCCTTGAATTTAACTATGGCTACACCTTC,.,TRBV7-9,.,TRBJ1-2
CASNNIRDTEAFF,TGTGCCAGCAATAATATAAGAGACACTGAAGCTTTCTTT,.,TRBV2,.,TRBJ1-1
CASSQSRDSDTQYF,TGTGCCAGCAGCCAATCCAGGGACTCAGATACGCAGTATTTT,.,TRBV3-1/TRBV3-2,.,TRBJ2-3
CASSDRQGRGYGYTF,TGTGCCAGCAGTGACCGACAGGGAAGGGGCTATGGCTACACCTTC,.,TRBV6-1,TRBD1,TRBJ1-2
CASSFAGTGEETQYF,TGTGCCAGCAGCTTTGCCGGGACAGGGGAAGAGACCCAGTACTTC,once,TRBV7-2,TRBD1,TRBJ2-5
CASSQAGREGEQYF,TGTGCCAGCAGCCAAGCCGGGAGGGAAGGTGAGCAGTACTTC,few,TRBV3-1/TRBV3-2,TRBD2,TRBJ2-7
CASSLAEGARETQYF,TGTGCCAGCAGCTTAGCAGAGGGGGCCCGAGAGACCCAGTACTTC,.,TRBV7-6,TRBD1,TRBJ2-5
CATSDLGDSGTDTQYF,TGTGCCACCAGTGATTTAGGCGACAGTGGCACAGATACGCAGTATTTT,.,TRBV24-1,.,TRBJ2-3
CASSLALGGAGYGYTF,TGTGCCAGCAGTTTGGCCTTGGGGGGGGCGGGCTATGGCTACACCTTC,.,TRBV28,.,TRBJ1-2
CASGDQGLDEVEQFF,TGCGCCAGCGGGGACCAGGGACTAGATGAGGTTGAGCAGTTCTTC,.,TRBV10-1,TRBD2,TRBJ2-1
CASSPKRPGQGSYEQYF,TGTGCCAGCAGTCCCAAACGCCCGGGACAGGGCTCCTACGAGCAGTACTTC,.,TRBV6-6,TRBD1,TRBJ2-7
CASSQDRVGQGINSPLHF,TGCGCCAGCAGCCAAGACCGTGTGGGACAGGGAATTAATTCACCCCTCCACTTT,.,TRBV4-1,TRBD1,TRBJ1-6
CASSTSGGFDEQFF,TGTGCCAGCAGTACTAGCGGGGGGTTCGATGAGCAGTTCTTC,.,TRBV7-3,TRBD2,TRBJ2-1
CASSKWGSTDTQYF,TGTGCCAGCAGCAAATGGGGCAGCACAGATACGCAGTATTTT,once,TRBV11-2,.,TRBJ2-3
CASSQESGFNYGYTF,TGTGCCAGCAGCCAAGAATCGGGGTTTAACTATGGCTACACCTTC,.,TRBV3-1/TRBV3-2,.,TRBJ1-2
CASREGGQDTDTQYF,TGTGCCAGCAGAGAGGGGGGACAGGACACAGATACGCAGTATTTT,.,TRBV28,TRBD1,TRBJ2-3
CASSVSVTVPNGYTF,TGTGCCAGCAGCGTAAGTGTTACAGTCCCCAATGGCTACACCTTC,.,TRBV9,.,TRBJ1-2
CASSNRLAEPYNEQFF,TGCGCCAGCAGTAATAGACTAGCGGAACCTTACAATGAGCAGTTCTTC,once,TRBV10-2,TRBD2,TRBJ2-1
CASSLGSSSYNEQFF,TGCGCCAGCAGCTTGGGGTCGAGCTCCTACAATGAGCAGTTCTTC,.,TRBV5-1,.,TRBJ2-1
CASSLRGYSNQPQHF,TGTGCCAGCAGTTTACGGGGGTATAGCAATCAGCCCCAGCATTTT,.,TRBV28,.,TRBJ1-5
CASSPQGAQPQHF,TGTGCCAGTAGCCCTCAAGGGGCCCAGCCCCAGCATTTT,once,TRBV19,.,TRBJ1-5
CASTPGGVSNQPQHF,TGTGCCAGCACCCCCGGCGGGGTTAGCAATCAGCCCCAGCATTTT,.,TRBV28,.,TRBJ1-5
CAWYDRGDSEAFF,TGTGCCTGGTATGACAGGGGGGACTCTGAAGCTTTCTTT,.,TRBV30,TRBD1,TRBJ1-1
CASSFVPGEGNEKLFF,TGCGCCAGCAGCTTCGTTCCAGGGGAGGGTAATGAAAAACTGTTTTTT,.,TRBV5-1,.,TRBJ1-4
CASSLAGLTDTQYF,TGTGCCAGCTCACTAGCGGGGCTCACAGATACGCAGTATTTT,.,TRBV6-6,TRBD2,TRBJ2-3
CASSLIPYRPGPQHF,TGTGCCAGCAGTTTGATACCTTATCGCCCAGGGCCCCAGCATTTT,.,TRBV28,.,TRBJ1-5
CASSQSGDRLSGNTIYF,TGCGCCAGCAGTCAATCGGGGGACAGGCTCTCTGGAAACACCATATATTTT,.,TRBV23-1,TRBD1,TRBJ1-3
CATSEPGTSGGYNEQFF,TGTGCCACCAGTGAACCCGGGACTAGCGGGGGGTACAATGAGCAGTTCTTC,.,TRBV24-1,TRBD2,TRBJ2-1
CASSQVGGQDGNQPQHF,TGCGCCAGCAGCCAAGTGGGGGGGCAGGATGGCAATCAGCCCCAGCATTTT,.,TRBV4-1,.,TRBJ1-5
CASSRRDRGLYEQYF,TGTGCCAGCAGTCGGAGGGACAGGGGGCTCTACGAGCAGTACTTC,.,TRBV3-1/TRBV3-2,TRBD1,TRBJ2-7
CASRGTGNYGYTF,TGTGCCAGCAGGGGGACAGGCAACTATGGCTACACCTTC,once,TRBV28,TRBD1,TRBJ1-2
CAYLEGTGYTF,TGTGCCTACTTAGAGGGCACGGGCTACACCTTC,.,TRBV30,.,TRBJ1-2
CASSQLIQETQYF,TGCGCCAGCAGCCAGTTAATCCAAGAGACCCAGTACTTC,.,TRBV4-1,.,TRBJ2-5
CASRHVRDREHF,TGTGCCAGCAGGCATGTGAGGGACAGGGAGCACTTC,.,TRBV5-8,TRBD1,TRBJ2-5
CASSYQGHYGYTF,TGTGCCAGCAGTTACCAGGGTCACTATGGCTACACCTTC,.,TRBV6-5,.,TRBJ1-2
CASSLTRQGAEGYTF,TGTGCCAGCAGCTTGACGCGACAGGGGGCTGAGGGCTACACCTTC,.,TRBV5-4,TRBD1,TRBJ1-2
CASSSPPDRVYEQYF,TGTGCCAGCAGCTCCCCACCCGACAGGGTCTACGAGCAGTACTTC,.,TRBV11-2,TRBD1,TRBJ2-7